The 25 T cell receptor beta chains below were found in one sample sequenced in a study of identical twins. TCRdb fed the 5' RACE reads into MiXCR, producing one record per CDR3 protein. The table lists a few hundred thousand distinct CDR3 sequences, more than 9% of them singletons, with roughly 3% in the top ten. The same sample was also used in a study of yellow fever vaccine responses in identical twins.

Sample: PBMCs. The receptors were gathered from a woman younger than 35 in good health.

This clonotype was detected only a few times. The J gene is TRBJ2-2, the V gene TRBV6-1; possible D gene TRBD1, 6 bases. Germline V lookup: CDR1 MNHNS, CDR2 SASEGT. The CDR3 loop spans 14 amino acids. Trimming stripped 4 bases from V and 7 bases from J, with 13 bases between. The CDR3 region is CASSAWTDSGELFF. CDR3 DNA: TGTGCCAGCAGTGCGTGGACAGACAGCGGGGAGCTGTTTTTT.

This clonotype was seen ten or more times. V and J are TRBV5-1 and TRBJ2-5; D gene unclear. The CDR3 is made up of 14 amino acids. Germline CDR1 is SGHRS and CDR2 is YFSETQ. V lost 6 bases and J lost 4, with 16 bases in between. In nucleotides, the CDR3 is TGCGCCAGCAACACAGTCAACCTGGGAGAGACCCAGTACTTC. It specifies CASNTVNLGETQYF.

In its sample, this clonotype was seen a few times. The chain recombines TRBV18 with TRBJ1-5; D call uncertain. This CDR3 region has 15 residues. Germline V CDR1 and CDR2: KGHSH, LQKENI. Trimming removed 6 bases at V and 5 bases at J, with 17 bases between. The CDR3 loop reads CASSLQRVVDQPQHF. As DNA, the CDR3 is TGTGCCAGCTCGCTTCAGAGAGTGGTCGATCAGCCCCAGCATTTT.

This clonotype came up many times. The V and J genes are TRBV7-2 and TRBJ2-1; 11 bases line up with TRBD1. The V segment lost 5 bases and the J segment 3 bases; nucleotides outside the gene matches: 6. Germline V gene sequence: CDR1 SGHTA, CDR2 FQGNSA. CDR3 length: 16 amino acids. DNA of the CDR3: TGTGCCAGCAGCGCGGGGACAGGGGGTCTCTACAATGAGCAGTTCTTC. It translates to CASSAGTGGLYNEQFF. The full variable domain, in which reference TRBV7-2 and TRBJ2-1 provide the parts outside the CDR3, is GAGVSQSPSNKVTEKGKDVELRCDPISGHTALYWYRQSLGQGLEFLIYFQGNSAPDKSGLPSDRFSAERTGGSVSTLTIQRTQQEDSAVYLCASSAGTGGLYNEQFFGPGTRLTVL.

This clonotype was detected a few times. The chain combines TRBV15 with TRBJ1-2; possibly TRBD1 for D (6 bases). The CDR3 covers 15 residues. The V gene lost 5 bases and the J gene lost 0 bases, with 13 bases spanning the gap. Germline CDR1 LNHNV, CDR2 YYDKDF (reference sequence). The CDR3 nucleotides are TGTGCCACCAGCGACCGGGACAAGACTAACTATGGCTACACCTTC. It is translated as CATSDRDKTNYGYTF.

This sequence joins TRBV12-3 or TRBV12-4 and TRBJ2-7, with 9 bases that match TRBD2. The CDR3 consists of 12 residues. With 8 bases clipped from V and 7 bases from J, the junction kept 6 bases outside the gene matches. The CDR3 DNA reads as TGTGCCAGCGTTCTAGCGGGATTAGAGCAGTACTTC. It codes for CASVLAGLEQYF.

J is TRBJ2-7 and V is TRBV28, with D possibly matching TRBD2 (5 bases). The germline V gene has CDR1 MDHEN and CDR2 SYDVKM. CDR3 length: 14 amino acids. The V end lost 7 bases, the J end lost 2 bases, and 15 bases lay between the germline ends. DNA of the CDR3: TGTGCCAGCACTGCCAGCGGACCCCCCTACGAGCAGTACTTC. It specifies CASTASGPPYEQYF.

The CDR3 region has the DNA TGCGCCAGCAGCCCGGGACAGCCTCCGCAGTACTTC. Translation: CASSPGQPPQYF. This chain connects TRBV5-1 to TRBJ2-7; 7 bases match TRBD1. This CDR3 spans 12 amino acids. In germline, CDR1 is SGHRS, CDR2 YFSETQ. V was clipped by 4 bases and J by 9 bases; unmatched bases: 7.

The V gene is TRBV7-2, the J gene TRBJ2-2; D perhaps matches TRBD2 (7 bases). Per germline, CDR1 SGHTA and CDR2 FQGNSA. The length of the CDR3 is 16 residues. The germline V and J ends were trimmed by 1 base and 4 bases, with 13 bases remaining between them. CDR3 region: CASSLVKGGGTGELFF. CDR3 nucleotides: TGTGCCAGCAGCTTAGTAAAGGGAGGGGGCACCGGGGAGCTGTTTTTT.

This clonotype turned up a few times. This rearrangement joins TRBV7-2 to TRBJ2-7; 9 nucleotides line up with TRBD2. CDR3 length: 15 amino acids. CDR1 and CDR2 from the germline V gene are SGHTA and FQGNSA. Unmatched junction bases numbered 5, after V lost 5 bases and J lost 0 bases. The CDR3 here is CASSIIAGDSYEQYF. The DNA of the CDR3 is TGTGCCAGCAGCATAATAGCGGGAGACTCCTACGAGCAGTACTTC.

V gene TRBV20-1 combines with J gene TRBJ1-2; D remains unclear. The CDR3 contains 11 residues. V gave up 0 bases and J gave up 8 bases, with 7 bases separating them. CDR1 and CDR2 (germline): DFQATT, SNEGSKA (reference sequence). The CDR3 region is CSARDRMGYTF. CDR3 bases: TGCAGTGCTAGAGATCGAATGGGCTACACCTTC.

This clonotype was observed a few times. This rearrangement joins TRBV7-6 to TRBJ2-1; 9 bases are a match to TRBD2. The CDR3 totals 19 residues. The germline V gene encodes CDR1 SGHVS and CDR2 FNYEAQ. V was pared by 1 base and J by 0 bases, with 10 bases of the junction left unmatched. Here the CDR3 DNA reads TGTGCCAGCAGCTTAGTAGGTCTAGCGGGGCCTTACTCCTACAATGAGCAGTTCTTC. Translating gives CASSLVGLAGPYSYNEQFF.

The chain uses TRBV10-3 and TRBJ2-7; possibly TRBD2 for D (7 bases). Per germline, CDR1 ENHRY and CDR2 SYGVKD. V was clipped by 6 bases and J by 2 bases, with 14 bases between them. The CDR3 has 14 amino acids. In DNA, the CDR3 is TGTGCCATCAGCACACGGGGGGCCACCTACGAGCAGTACTTC. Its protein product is CAISTRGATYEQYF.

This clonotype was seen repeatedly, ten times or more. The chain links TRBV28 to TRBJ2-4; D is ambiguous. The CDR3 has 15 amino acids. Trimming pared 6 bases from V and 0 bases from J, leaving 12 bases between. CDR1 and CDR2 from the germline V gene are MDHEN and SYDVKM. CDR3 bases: TGTGCCAGCAGCTCCGACGGAATAGCCAAAAACATTCAGTACTTC. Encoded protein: CASSSDGIAKNIQYF.

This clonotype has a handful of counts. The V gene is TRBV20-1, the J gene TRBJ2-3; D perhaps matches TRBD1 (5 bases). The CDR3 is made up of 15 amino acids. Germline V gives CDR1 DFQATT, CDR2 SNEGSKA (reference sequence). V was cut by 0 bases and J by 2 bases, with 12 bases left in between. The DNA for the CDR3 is TGCAGTGCTAGAGATTGGGGCGGAAACACAGATACGCAGTATTTT. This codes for CSARDWGGNTDTQYF.

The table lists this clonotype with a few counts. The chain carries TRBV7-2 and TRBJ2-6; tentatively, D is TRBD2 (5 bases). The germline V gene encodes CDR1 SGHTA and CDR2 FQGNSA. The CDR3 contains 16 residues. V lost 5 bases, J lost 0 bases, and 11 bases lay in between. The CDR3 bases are TGTGCCAGCAGCCCCTACCGGGGCTCTGGGGCCAACGTCCTGACTTTC. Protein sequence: CASSPYRGSGANVLTF. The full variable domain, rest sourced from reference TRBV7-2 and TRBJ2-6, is GAGVSQSPSNKVTEKGKDVELRCDPISGHTALYWYRQSLGQGLEFLIYFQGNSAPDKSGLPSDRFSAERTGGSVSTLTIQRTQQEDSAVYLCASSPYRGSGANVLTFGAGSRLTVL.

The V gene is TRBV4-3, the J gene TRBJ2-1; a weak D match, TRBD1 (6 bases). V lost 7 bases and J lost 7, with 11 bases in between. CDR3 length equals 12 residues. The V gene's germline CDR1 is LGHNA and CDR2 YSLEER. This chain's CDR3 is CASNDQGNEQFF. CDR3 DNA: TGCGCCAGCAACGACCAGGGGAATGAGCAGTTCTTC.

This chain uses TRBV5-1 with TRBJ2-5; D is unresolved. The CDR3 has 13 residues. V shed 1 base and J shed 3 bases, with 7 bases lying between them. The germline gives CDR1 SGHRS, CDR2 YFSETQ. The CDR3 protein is CASSLSHKETQYF. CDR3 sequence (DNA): TGCGCCAGCAGCTTGAGTCATAAAGAGACCCAGTACTTC.

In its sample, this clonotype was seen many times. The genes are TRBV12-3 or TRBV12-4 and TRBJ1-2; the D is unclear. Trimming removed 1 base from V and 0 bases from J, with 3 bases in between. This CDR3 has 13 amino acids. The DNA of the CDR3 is TGTGCCAGCAGTTTAGACACTAACTATGGCTACACCTTC. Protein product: CASSLDTNYGYTF.

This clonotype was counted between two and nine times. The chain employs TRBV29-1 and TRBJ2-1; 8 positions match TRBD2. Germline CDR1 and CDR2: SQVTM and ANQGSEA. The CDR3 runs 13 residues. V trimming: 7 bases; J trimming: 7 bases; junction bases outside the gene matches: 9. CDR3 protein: CSATSGSRNEQFF. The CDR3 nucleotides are TGCAGCGCTACTAGCGGTTCGAGGAATGAGCAGTTCTTC.

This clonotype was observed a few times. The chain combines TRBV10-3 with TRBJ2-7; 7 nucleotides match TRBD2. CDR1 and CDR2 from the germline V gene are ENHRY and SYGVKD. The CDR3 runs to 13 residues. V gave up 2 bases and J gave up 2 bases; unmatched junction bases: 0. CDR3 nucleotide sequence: TGTGCCATCAGTGAGAGCGGGGCCTACGAGCAGTACTTC. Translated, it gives CAISESGAYEQYF.

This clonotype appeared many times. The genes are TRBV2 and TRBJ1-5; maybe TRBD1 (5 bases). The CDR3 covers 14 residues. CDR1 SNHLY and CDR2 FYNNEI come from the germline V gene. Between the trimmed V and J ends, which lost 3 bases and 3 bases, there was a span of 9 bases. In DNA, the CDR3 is TGTGCCAGCAGTGAGGGGCGGGACAATCAGCCCCAGCATTTT. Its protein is CASSEGRDNQPQHF.

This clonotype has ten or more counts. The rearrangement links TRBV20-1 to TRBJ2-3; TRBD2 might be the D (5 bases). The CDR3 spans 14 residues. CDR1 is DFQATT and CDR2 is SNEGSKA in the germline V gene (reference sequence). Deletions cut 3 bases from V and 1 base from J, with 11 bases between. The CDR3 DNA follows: TGCAGTGCTAGCGAGGGTCGACGCACAGATACGCAGTATTTT. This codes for CSASEGRRTDTQYF.

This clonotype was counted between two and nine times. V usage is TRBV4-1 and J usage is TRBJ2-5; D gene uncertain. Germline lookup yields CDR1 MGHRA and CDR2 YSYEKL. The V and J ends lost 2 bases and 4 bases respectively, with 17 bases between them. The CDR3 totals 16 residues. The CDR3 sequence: CASSQTFQDLGETQYF. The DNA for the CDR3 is TGCGCCAGCAGCCAAACTTTCCAGGATCTCGGAGAGACCCAGTACTTC.

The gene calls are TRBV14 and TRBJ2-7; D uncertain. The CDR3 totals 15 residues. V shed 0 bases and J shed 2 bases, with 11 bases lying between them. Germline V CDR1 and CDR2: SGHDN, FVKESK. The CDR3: CASSQDLGPAYEQYF. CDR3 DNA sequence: TGTGCCAGCAGCCAAGATCTCGGACCCGCCTACGAGCAGTACTTC.